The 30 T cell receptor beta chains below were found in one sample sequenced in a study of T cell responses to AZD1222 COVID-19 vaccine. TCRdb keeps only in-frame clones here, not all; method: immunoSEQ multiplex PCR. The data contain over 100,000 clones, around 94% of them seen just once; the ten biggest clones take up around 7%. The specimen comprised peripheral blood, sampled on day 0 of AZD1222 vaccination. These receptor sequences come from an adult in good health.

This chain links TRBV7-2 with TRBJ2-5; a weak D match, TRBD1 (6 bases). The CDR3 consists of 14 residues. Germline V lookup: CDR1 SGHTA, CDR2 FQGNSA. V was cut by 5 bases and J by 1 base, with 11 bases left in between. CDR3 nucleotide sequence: TGTGCCAGCAGCACCGGGACACTCCAAGAGACCCAGTACTTC. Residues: CASSTGTLQETQYF.

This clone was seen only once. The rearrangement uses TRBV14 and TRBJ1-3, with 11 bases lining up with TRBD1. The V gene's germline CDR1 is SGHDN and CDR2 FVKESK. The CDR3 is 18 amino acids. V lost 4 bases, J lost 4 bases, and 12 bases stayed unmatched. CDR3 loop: CASSRLSRDRGFGNTIYF. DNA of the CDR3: TGTGCCAGCAGCCGGCTCTCCCGGGACAGGGGGTTCGGAAACACCATATATTTT.

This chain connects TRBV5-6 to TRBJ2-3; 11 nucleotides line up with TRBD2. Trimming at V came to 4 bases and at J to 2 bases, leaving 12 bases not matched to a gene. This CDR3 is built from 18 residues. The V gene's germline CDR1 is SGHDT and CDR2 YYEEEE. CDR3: CASSPRTSGRGVTDTQYF. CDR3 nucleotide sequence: TGTGCCAGCAGCCCCCGGACTAGCGGGCGGGGGGTCACAGATACGCAGTATTTT.

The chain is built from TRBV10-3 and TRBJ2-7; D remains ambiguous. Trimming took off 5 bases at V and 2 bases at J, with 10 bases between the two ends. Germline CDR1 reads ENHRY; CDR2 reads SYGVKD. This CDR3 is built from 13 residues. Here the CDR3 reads CAISIASTYEQYF. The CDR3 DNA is TGTGCCATCAGTATCGCCTCTACCTACGAGCAGTACTTC.

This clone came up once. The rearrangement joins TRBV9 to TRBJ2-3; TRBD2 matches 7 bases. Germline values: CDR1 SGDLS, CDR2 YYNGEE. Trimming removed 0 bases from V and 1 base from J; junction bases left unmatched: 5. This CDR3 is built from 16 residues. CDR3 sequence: CASSVGGGDGTDTQYF. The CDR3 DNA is TGTGCCAGCAGCGTAGGGGGGGGAGACGGCACAGATACGCAGTATTTT.

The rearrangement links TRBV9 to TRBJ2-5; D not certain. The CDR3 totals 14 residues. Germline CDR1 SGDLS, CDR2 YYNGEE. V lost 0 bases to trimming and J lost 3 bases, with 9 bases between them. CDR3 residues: CASSVGGEEETQYF. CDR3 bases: TGTGCCAGCAGCGTAGGTGGTGAGGAAGAGACCCAGTACTTC.

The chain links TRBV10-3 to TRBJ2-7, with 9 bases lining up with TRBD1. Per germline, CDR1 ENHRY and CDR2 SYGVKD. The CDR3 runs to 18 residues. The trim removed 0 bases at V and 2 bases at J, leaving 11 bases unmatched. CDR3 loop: CAISESGTGYRRAYEQYF. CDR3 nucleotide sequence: TGTGCCATCAGTGAGTCCGGGACAGGGTATCGCAGGGCCTACGAGCAGTACTTC.

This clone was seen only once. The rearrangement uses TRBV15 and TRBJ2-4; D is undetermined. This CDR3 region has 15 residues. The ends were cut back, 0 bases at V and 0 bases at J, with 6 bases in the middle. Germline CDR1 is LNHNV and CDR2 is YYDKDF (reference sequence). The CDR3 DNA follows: TGTGCCACCAGCAGAGATCAAATAGCCAAAAACATTCAGTACTTC. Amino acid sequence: CATSRDQIAKNIQYF.

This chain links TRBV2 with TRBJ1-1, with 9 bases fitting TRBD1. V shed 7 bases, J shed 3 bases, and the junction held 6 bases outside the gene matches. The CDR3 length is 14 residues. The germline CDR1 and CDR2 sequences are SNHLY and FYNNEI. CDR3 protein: CASTRTGGYTEAFF. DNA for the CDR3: TGTGCCAGCACCCGAACAGGGGGCTACACTGAAGCTTTCTTT.

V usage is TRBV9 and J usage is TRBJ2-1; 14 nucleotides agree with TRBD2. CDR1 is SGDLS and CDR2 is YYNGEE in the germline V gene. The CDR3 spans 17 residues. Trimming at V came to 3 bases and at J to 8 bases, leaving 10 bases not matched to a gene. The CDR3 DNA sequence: TGTGCCAGCAGCGGACAAAAGGGACTAGCGGGAGTTTATGAGCAGTTCTTC. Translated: CASSGQKGLAGVYEQFF. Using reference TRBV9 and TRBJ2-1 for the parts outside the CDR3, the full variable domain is DSGVTQTPKHLITATGQRVTLRCSPRSGDLSVYWYQQSLDQGLQFLIQYYNGEERAKGNILERFSAQQFPDLHSELNLSSLELGDSALYFCASSGQKGLAGVYEQFFGPGTRLTVL.

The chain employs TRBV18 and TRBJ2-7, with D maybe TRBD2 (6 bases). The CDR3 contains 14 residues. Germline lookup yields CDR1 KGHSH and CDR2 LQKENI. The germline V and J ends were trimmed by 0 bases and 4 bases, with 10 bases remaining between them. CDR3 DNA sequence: TGTGCCAGCTCACCACCGGCAGGGACTTACGAGCAGTACTTC. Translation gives CASSPPAGTYEQYF.

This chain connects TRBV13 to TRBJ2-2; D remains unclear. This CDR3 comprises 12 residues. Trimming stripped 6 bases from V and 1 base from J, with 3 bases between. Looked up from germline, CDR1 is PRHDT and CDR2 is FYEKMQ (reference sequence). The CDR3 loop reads CASRGNTGELFF. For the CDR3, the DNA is TGTGCCAGCAGAGGGAACACCGGGGAGCTGTTTTTT. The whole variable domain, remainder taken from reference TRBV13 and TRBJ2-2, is AAGVIQSPRHLIKEKRETATLKCYPIPRHDTVYWYQQGPGQDPQFLISFYEKMQSDKGSIPDRFSAQQFSDYHSELNMSSLELGDSALYFCASRGNTGELFFGEGSRLTVL.

CDR3 bases: TGTGCCAGCAGTCCCCAGGGAATGCGTATCATGAACACTGAAGCTTTCTTT. This translates into CASSPQGMRIMNTEAFF. V and J are TRBV6-6 and TRBJ1-1, with a possible D match to TRBD1 (5 bases). Trimming removed 5 bases from V and 0 bases from J, with 19 bases in between. This CDR3 region has 17 residues. The germline gives CDR1 MNHNY, CDR2 SVGAGI (reference sequence).

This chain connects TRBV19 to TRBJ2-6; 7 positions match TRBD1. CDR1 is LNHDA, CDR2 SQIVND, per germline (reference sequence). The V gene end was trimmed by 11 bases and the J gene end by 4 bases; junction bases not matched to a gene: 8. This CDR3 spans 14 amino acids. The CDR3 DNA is TGTGCCGTAAGGGGGCCGGGAGGGGCCAACGTCCTGACTTTC. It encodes CAVRGPGGANVLTF.

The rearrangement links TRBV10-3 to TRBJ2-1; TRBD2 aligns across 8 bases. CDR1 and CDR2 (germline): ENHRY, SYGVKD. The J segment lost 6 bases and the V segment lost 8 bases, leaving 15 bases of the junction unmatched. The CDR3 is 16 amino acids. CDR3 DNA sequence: TGTGCCATCGAGATTGGTCCGGGAGGGGACACCAATGAGCAGTTCTTC. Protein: CAIEIGPGGDTNEQFF.

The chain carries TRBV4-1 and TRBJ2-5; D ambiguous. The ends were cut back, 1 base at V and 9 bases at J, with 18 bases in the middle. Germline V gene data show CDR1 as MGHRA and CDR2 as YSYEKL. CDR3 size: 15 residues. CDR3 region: CASSQVLWPVSAQYF. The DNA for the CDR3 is TGCGCCAGCAGCCAAGTGTTGTGGCCTGTATCGGCCCAGTACTTC.

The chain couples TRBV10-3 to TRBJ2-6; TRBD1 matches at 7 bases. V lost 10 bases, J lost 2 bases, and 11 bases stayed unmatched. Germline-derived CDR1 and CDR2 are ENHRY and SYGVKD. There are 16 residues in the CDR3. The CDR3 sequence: CATSDRVVPGANVLTF. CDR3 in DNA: TGTGCCACCTCCGACAGGGTAGTCCCTGGGGCCAACGTCCTGACTTTC.

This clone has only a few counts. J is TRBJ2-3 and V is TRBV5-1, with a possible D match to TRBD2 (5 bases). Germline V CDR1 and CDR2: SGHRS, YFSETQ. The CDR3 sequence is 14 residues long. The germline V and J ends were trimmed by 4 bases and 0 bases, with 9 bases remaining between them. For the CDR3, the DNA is TGCGCCAGCAGCCCCGGACTCAGCACAGATACGCAGTATTTT. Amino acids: CASSPGLSTDTQYF.

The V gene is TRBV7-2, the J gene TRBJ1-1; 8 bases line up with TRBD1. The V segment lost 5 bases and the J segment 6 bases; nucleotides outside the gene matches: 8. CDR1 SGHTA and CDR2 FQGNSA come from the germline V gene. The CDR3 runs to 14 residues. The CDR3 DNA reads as TGTGCCAGCAGCCCATCCGGACAGGGCGCTGAAGCTTTCTTT. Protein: CASSPSGQGAEAFF.

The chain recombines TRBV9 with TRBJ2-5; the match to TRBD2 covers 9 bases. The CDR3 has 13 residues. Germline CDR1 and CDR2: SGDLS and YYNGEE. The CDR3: CAESSSGNETQYF. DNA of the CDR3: TGTGCGGAGTCCTCTAGCGGGAATGAGACCCAGTACTTC.

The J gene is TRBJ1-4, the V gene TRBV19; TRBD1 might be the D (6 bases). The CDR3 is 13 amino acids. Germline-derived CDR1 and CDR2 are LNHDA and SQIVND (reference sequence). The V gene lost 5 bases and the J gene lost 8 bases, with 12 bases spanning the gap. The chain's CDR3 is CASSVQGGEKLFF. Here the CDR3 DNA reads TGTGCCAGTAGTGTACAGGGAGGCGAAAAACTGTTTTTT.

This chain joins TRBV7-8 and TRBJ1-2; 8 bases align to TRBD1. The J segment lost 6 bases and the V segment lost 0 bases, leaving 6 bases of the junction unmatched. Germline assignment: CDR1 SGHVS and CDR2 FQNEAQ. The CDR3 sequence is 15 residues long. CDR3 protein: CASSLARAGGDGYTF. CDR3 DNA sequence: TGTGCCAGCAGCTTAGCGCGGGCAGGGGGCGATGGCTACACCTTC.

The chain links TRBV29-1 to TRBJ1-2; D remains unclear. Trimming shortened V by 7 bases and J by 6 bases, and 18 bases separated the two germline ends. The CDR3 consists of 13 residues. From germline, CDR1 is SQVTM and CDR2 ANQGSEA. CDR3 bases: TGCAGCGCCGAGCCCGGGAACCAAAATGGCTACACCTTC. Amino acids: CSAEPGNQNGYTF.

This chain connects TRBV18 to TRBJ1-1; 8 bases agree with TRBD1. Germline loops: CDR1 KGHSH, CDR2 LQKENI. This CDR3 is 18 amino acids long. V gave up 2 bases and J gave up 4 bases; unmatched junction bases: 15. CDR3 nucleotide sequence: TGTGCCAGCTCACCAACCACCGCAATGACAGGGGTTAGCACTGAAGCTTTCTTT. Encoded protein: CASSPTTAMTGVSTEAFF.

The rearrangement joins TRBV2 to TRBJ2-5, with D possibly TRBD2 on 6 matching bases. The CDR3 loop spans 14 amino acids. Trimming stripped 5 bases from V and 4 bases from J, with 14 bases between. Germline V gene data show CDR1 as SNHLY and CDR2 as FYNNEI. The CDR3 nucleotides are TGTGCCAGCAGTCCCGGGGGTACTACAGAGACCCAGTACTTC. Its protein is CASSPGGTTETQYF.

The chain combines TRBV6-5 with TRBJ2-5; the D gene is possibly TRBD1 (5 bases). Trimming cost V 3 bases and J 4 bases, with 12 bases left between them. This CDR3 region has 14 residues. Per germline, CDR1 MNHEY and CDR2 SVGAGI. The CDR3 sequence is CASSYAPGRETQYF. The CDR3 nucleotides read TGTGCCAGCAGTTATGCCCCAGGGCGAGAGACCCAGTACTTC.

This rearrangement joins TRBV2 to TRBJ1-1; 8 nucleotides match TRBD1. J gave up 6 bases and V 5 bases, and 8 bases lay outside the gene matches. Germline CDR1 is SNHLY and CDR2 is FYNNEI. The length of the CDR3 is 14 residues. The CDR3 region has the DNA TGTGCCAGCAGTCCCCAGGGGGCAGGGGCTGAAGCTTTCTTT. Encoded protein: CASSPQGAGAEAFF.

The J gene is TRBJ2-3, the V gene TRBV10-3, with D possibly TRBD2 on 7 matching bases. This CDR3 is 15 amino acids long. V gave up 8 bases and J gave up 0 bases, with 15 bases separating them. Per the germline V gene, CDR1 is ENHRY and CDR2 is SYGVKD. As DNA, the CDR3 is TGTGCCATCCAGAAGGGGGGGACTAGCACAGATACGCAGTATTTT. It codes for CAIQKGGTSTDTQYF.

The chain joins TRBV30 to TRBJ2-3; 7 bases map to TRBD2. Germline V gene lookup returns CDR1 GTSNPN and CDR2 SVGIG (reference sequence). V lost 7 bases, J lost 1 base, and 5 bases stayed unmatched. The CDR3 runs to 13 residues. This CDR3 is CASLAVRTDTQYF. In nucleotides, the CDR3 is TGTGCCTCCCTAGCGGTACGCACAGATACGCAGTATTTT.

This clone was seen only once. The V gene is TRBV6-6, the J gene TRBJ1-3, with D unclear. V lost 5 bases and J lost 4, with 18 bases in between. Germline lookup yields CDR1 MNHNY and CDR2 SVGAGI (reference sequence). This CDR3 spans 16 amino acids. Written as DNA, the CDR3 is TGTGCCAGCAGTCCCCGGGCAGGTAAGTCCGGAAACACCATATATTTT. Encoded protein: CASSPRAGKSGNTIYF.